The 10 T cell receptor beta chains reported below all come from one sample, sequenced in a study of control samples from healthy donors and cancer patients. Generated by immunoSEQ multiplex PCR, the TCRdb table keeps only in-frame clones and is missing some. This sample has 90,000 or so clones, with approximately 84% found just once. What was sequenced was PBMCs. These receptors all come from a man aged 70-80 years with lung cancer.

This chain uses TRBV19 with TRBJ1-5, with 7 bases lining up with TRBD1. Looked up from germline, CDR1 is LNHDA and CDR2 is SQIVND (reference sequence). Trimming at V came to 3 bases and at J to 8 bases, leaving 4 bases not matched to a gene. The CDR3 spans 13 residues. The CDR3 protein is CASSMGTDEPQHF. The CDR3 coding sequence is TGTGCCAGTAGTATGGGGACAGATGAGCCCCAGCATTTT.

This clone was counted a few times. The genes are TRBV24-1 and TRBJ1-1; D gene uncertain. This CDR3 has 13 amino acids. The V and J ends lost 5 bases and 1 base respectively, with 7 bases between them. From germline, CDR1 is KGHDR and CDR2 SFDVKD. Written as DNA, the CDR3 is TGTGCCACCAGTGGGAACACGAACACTGAAGCTTTCTTT. Translation gives CATSGNTNTEAFF.

The V call is TRBV6-1, the J call TRBJ2-7; 7 nucleotides line up with TRBD1. This CDR3 is built from 16 residues. J gave up 2 bases and V 3 bases, and 10 bases lay outside the gene matches. Germline V lookup: CDR1 MNHNS, CDR2 SASEGT. CDR3 DNA: TGTGCCAGCAGTGAGGCCGTGAGGACAGGCCCCTACGAGCAGTACTTC. Its protein product is CASSEAVRTGPYEQYF.

The chain uses TRBV6-5 and TRBJ1-4; 7 bases are shared with TRBD1. The V and J ends lost 5 bases and 4 bases, in that order; junction bases with no gene match: 4. Germline values: CDR1 MNHEY, CDR2 SVGAGI. This CDR3 region has 14 residues. The CDR3 spells CASSPGQRNEKLFF. CDR3 nucleotide sequence: TGTGCCAGCAGTCCGGGACAGCGTAATGAAAAACTGTTTTTT.

CDR3 in amino acids: CSAADRGYGYTF. Here the CDR3 DNA reads TGCAGCGCCGCGGACAGGGGCTATGGCTACACCTTC. The rearrangement links TRBV29-1 to TRBJ1-2; 9 bases agree with TRBD1. Germline V lookup: CDR1 SQVTM, CDR2 ANQGSEA. The CDR3 extends over 12 amino acids. The trim removed 7 bases at V and 4 bases at J, leaving 4 bases unmatched. The full variable domain, its missing parts supplied by reference TRBV29-1 and TRBJ1-2, is SAVISQKPSRDICQRGTSLTIQCQVDSQVTMMFWYRQQPGQSLTLIATANQGSEATYESGFVIDKFPISRPNLTFSTLTVSNMSPEDSSIYLCSAADRGYGYTFGSGTRLTVV.

The V call is TRBV7-3, the J call TRBJ2-1; 10 bases match TRBD2. Losses at the gene ends were 5 bases for V and 7 bases for J; bases not matched to a gene: 8. This CDR3 comprises 15 residues. Germline assignment: CDR1 SGHTA and CDR2 FQGTGA. For the CDR3, the DNA is TGTGCCAGCAGCCTAAATAGCGGGGGGTTGAATGAGCAGTTCTTC. This encodes CASSLNSGGLNEQFF.

The chain has TRBV24-1 and TRBJ1-4; tentative D call: TRBD1 (5 bases). The V end lost 9 bases, the J end lost 7 bases, and 8 bases lay between the germline ends. The CDR3 runs 11 residues. Germline V lookup: CDR1 KGHDR, CDR2 SFDVKD. CDR3 in DNA: TGTGCCACCTCAAGGGGTGAAAAACTGTTTTTT. Amino acids: CATSRGEKLFF.

V gene TRBV30 combines with J gene TRBJ1-5; a possible D gene is TRBD1 (5 bases). The CDR3 loop spans 12 amino acids. The V gene lost 5 bases and the J gene lost 7 bases, with 12 bases spanning the gap. Per germline, CDR1 GTSNPN and CDR2 SVGIG (reference sequence). CDR3 amino acids: CAWESGGQPQHF. The CDR3, as DNA: TGTGCCTGGGAAAGCGGGGGACAGCCCCAGCATTTT.

This chain links TRBV18 with TRBJ2-4; 9 bases align to TRBD1. Germline CDR1 and CDR2: KGHSH and LQKENI. CDR3 size: 16 residues. Germline trimming cut 0 bases from V and 1 base from J; bases unmatched to any gene: 1. The CDR3 nucleotides read TGTGCCAGCTCACCACCGGGACAGGGTGCCAAAAACATTCAGTACTTC. This codes for CASSPPGQGAKNIQYF.

V is TRBV3-1 (or the pseudogene TRBV3-2) and J is TRBJ2-3; D remains ambiguous. The CDR3 runs 15 residues. Germline V gives CDR1 LGHDT, CDR2 YNNKEL (reference sequence). V dropped 1 base and J dropped 1 base, with 9 bases sitting between them. The CDR3 here is CASSQVYSGTDTQYF. CDR3 sequence (DNA): TGTGCCAGCAGCCAAGTTTACAGCGGCACAGATACGCAGTATTTT.